There are a few counts of the clone carrying this T cell receptor beta chain. The antigen is not known. The study recruited healthy Caucasian donors from Russia who were aged about 6 to 95. Every sample gave at least 6 micrograms of total RNA when it was extracted. The entry originates in a study of blood T cells in healthy people across ages. This CDR3 is 19 amino acids long. Per the germline V gene, CDR1 is KGHSH and CDR2 is LQKENI. Study-level findings and limits: PBMCs left unsorted prevented a conclusive naive versus antigen-experienced comparison.

Alongside a J-beta primer mix, a sample-barcoded 5' primer served in a second PCR lasting about 7 to 12 cycles. Every single cDNA molecule received a tag from a template-switch adaptor with 12 random nucleotides. One entry per CDR3 protein results from TCRdb running MiXCR on the 5' RACE reads. The sample records more than 800,000 distinct CDR3 sequences, around 30% being singletons. The TCR was taken from a woman aged 80 or older in good health. Sequencing was done on a sample of blood. V is TRBV18 and J is TRBJ2-1, with TRBD2 as a possible D gene (5 bases). The J call could be wrong; TRBJ2-7 is a better fit for the DNA end. The CDR3 loop reads CASSPPVSAEGSSYNEQYF. CDR3 sequence (DNA): TGTGCCAGCTCACCACCGGTTTCCGCAGAAGGGAGCTCCTACAATGAGCAGTACTTC.